One sample yielded the 18 T cell receptor beta chains listed below, sequenced in a study of CD8 T cells in ankylosing spondylitis. For these receptors, no antigen is known. In TCRdb, the 5' RACE reads were re-called with MiXCR into one record per CDR3 protein. The sample lists approximately 500,000 distinct CDR3 sequences, roughly an eighth seen once, with nearly 7% in the top ten. Notes on the study in general: Several highly homologous variants made up a TCR beta motif, and this motif appeared characteristic of ankylosing spondylitis blood.

The sequenced sample consisted of blood, either unsorted or a sorted T cell fraction (not recorded which). Receptors were obtained from a male donor with ankylosing spondylitis.

At least ten counts were recorded for this clonotype. The chain carries TRBV5-5 and TRBJ2-5; D gene unclear. The V end was cut by 7 bases, the J end by 1 base, with 17 bases between. Germline CDR1 is SGHKS and CDR2 is YYEKEE (reference sequence). CDR3 length: 15 amino acids. CDR3 bases: TGTGCCAGCCAGCTTCCCGGCAGGTCCCAAGAGACCCAGTACTTC. Amino acids: CASQLPGRSQETQYF.

V and J are TRBV7-2 and TRBJ2-6; the D gene is possibly TRBD2 (7 bases). V shed 7 bases and J shed 2 bases, with 15 bases lying between them. The CDR3 contains 16 residues. The germline gives CDR1 SGHTA, CDR2 FQGNSA. The CDR3 loop reads CASTTRGGAGANVLTF. The DNA of the CDR3 is TGTGCCAGCACCACAAGGGGGGGAGCTGGGGCCAACGTCCTGACTTTC.

J is TRBJ2-7 and V is TRBV3-1; 10 bases align to TRBD2. Germline V gives CDR1 LGHDT, CDR2 YNNKEL (reference sequence). The V segment lost 2 bases and the J segment 3 bases; nucleotides outside the gene matches: 4. This CDR3 region has 15 residues. CDR3 residues: CASSQNLAGDYEQYF. The CDR3 DNA is TGTGCCAGCAGCCAAAACCTAGCGGGAGACTACGAGCAGTACTTC.

The sample holds a few counts of this clonotype. The chain couples TRBV7-9 to TRBJ2-7; D is perhaps TRBD2 (6 bases). Trimming cost V 5 bases and J 4 bases, with 12 bases left between them. The V gene's germline CDR1 is SEHNR and CDR2 FQNEAQ (reference sequence). The CDR3 covers 13 residues. Here the CDR3 reads CASSLGDSYEQYV. For the CDR3, the DNA is TGTGCCAGCAGCCTTGGGGACTCATACGAGCAGTACGTC.

This clonotype was detected ten times or more. V and J are TRBV20-1 and TRBJ2-7; weak D call: TRBD1 (6 bases). Germline loops: CDR1 DFQATT, CDR2 SNEGSKA (reference sequence). Trimming stripped 4 bases from V and 3 bases from J, with 10 bases between. The CDR3 extends over 12 amino acids. The CDR3: CSAKQGIYEQYF. The CDR3 DNA follows: TGCAGTGCTAAACAGGGAATCTACGAGCAGTACTTC.

V and J are TRBV5-1 and TRBJ1-1; 7 nucleotides agree with TRBD1. The germline CDR1 and CDR2 sequences are SGHRS and YFSETQ. Germline trimming cut 4 bases from V and 3 bases from J; bases unmatched to any gene: 12. The CDR3 spans 16 residues. The CDR3 is CASSPEAGGRYTEAFF. The CDR3, as DNA: TGCGCCAGCAGCCCGGAGGCAGGGGGTAGATACACTGAAGCTTTCTTT.

This clonotype was seen many times. V usage is TRBV15 and J usage is TRBJ2-2; 10 bases match TRBD1. Germline V gene lookup returns CDR1 LNHNV and CDR2 YYDKDF (reference sequence). Trimming at V came to 2 bases and at J to 6 bases, leaving 6 bases not matched to a gene. The CDR3 has 16 amino acids. The CDR3 is CATSRSGTGVSGELFF. Written as DNA, the CDR3 is TGTGCCACCAGCAGATCCGGGACAGGGGTGTCCGGGGAGCTGTTTTTT.

The chain combines TRBV7-2 with TRBJ2-1; 12 nucleotides match TRBD2. V shed 8 bases, J shed 10 bases, and the junction held 0 bases outside the gene matches. This CDR3 spans 11 amino acids. The germline V gene has CDR1 SGHTA and CDR2 FQGNSA. CDR3 region: CASGTSGEQFF. The CDR3 nucleotides read TGTGCCAGCGGGACTAGCGGGGAGCAGTTCTTC.

The chain couples TRBV28 to TRBJ2-7, with TRBD1 identical over 9 bases. With 6 bases clipped from V and 2 bases from J, the junction kept 5 bases outside the gene matches. CDR1 and CDR2 (germline): MDHEN, SYDVKM. CDR3 length: 14 amino acids. CDR3 loop: CASSRTGDAYEQYF. CDR3 coding DNA: TGTGCCAGCAGCCGGACAGGGGATGCCTACGAGCAGTACTTC.

The rearrangement uses TRBV27 and TRBJ1-1; D unclear. Trimming pared 5 bases from V and 11 bases from J, leaving 18 bases between. The CDR3 spans 13 residues. CDR1 MNHEY and CDR2 SMNVEV come from the germline V gene (reference sequence). As DNA, the CDR3 is TGTGCCAGCAGTCCCCGATACGGTTTTGAGGCTTTCTTT. Protein: CASSPRYGFEAFF.

V is TRBV5-4 and J is TRBJ2-1; 10 bases match TRBD2. With V trimmed by 5 bases and J by 0 bases, 8 bases remained unmatched. CDR1 SGHNT and CDR2 YYREEE come from the germline V gene (reference sequence). The CDR3 runs to 17 residues. The CDR3 loop reads CASRLTSGSSSYNEQFF. The DNA for the CDR3 is TGTGCCAGCAGATTGACTAGCGGGTCTAGCTCCTACAATGAGCAGTTCTTC. The variable domain in full, completed from reference TRBV5-4 and TRBJ2-1, reads ETGVTQSPTHLIKTRGQQVTLRCSSQSGHNTVSWYQQALGQGPQFIFQYYREEENGRGNFPPRFSGLQFPNYSSELNVNALELDDSALYLCASRLTSGSSSYNEQFFGPGTRLTVL.

Only a few counts were recorded for this clonotype. The rearrangement joins TRBV6-1 to TRBJ2-2, with D perhaps TRBD2 (5 bases). The CDR3 runs to 15 residues. CDR1 is MNHNS and CDR2 is SASEGT in the germline V gene. Trimming took 2 bases from V and 4 from J, leaving 11 bases between them. Written as DNA, the CDR3 is TGTGCCAGCAGTGAAAGGAGAGGGTCCACCGGGGAGCTGTTTTTT. This translates into CASSERRGSTGELFF.

The chain combines TRBV7-2 with TRBJ2-2; tentatively, D is TRBD2 (6 bases). V was shortened by 6 bases and J by 1 base, with 18 bases between the two germline ends. The CDR3 covers 17 residues. Germline CDR1 and CDR2: SGHTA and FQGNSA. The CDR3 region is CASRRNPWGVNTGELFF. CDR3 nucleotides: TGTGCCAGCAGGCGGAATCCATGGGGGGTGAACACCGGGGAGCTGTTTTTT.

There are a few counts of this clonotype. This chain uses TRBV20-1 with TRBJ1-1; 8 bases fit TRBD1. The CDR3 is 15 amino acids. Germline-derived CDR1 and CDR2 are DFQATT and SNEGSKA (reference sequence). Trimming at V came to 0 bases and at J to 6 bases, leaving 9 bases not matched to a gene. The CDR3 region is CSARDSRDRRPEAFF. The CDR3 DNA is TGCAGTGCTAGAGATTCCCGGGACAGGCGGCCTGAAGCTTTCTTT.

Only a few counts were recorded for this clonotype. In DNA form, the CDR3 reads TGCGCCAGCAGCACCTCAGTAGGGAGTGGAAACACTGAAGCTTTCTTT. Its protein product is CASSTSVGSGNTEAFF. This sequence joins TRBV5-1 and TRBJ1-1, with D unclear. There are 16 residues in the CDR3. V lost 4 bases and J lost 2, with 18 bases in between. Germline CDR1 is SGHRS and CDR2 is YFSETQ.

The gene calls are TRBV27 and TRBJ2-6, with D possibly TRBD1 on 5 matching bases. Germline CDR1 and CDR2: MNHEY and SMNVEV (reference sequence). This CDR3 has 17 residues. Deletions cut 1 base from V and 1 base from J, with 11 bases between. DNA of the CDR3: TGTGCCAGCAGTTTATACGGAGCAGGGTCTGGGGCCAACGTCCTGACTTTC. The encoded protein is CASSLYGAGSGANVLTF.

The rearrangement uses TRBV3-1 and TRBJ1-2, with TRBD1 matching 7 bases. Trimming took 2 bases from V and 13 from J; bases not matched to a gene: 10. CDR1 and CDR2 (germline): LGHDT, YNNKEL (reference sequence). This CDR3 region has 13 residues. CDR3 bases: TGTGCCAGCAGCCAACGCCGACAGGGAGACTGCACCTTC. This gives the protein CASSQRRQGDCTF. Using reference TRBV3-1 and TRBJ1-2 for the parts outside the CDR3, the full variable domain is DTAVSQTPKYLVTQMGNDKSIKCEQNLGHDTMYWYKQDSKKFLKIMFSYNNKELIINETVPNRFSPKSPDKAHLNLHINSLELGDSAVYFCASSQRRQGDCTFGSGTRLTVV.

In this sample, this clonotype turned up a few times. The chain joins TRBV4-1 to TRBJ2-2; unclear D gene. The CDR3 is made up of 15 amino acids. CDR1 and CDR2 (germline): MGHRA, YSYEKL. Trimming shortened V by 4 bases and J by 4 bases, and 13 bases separated the two germline ends. In DNA, the CDR3 is TGCGCCAGCAGCCCGAACTTGGCTTCCACCGGGGAGCTGTTTTTT. Its protein is CASSPNLASTGELFF.